This T cell receptor beta chain was observed in a study of Graves' ophthalmopathy and Graves' hyperthyroidism. CDR1 KGHDR and CDR2 SFDVKD come from the germline V gene. Trimming removed 9 bases at V and 8 bases at J, with 17 bases between. The CDR3 is 13 amino acids. As concerns this clonotype: Its antigen remains unknown.

Study results and limitations: A majority of expanded thyroid clonotypes exceeding 0.001 frequency were likewise present in blood. Sensitivity of about 70% and specificity of 72.22% were achieved by the model that predicted ophthalmopathy progression.

Amplification of TCR beta CDR3 regions used RNA transcripts. RT-PCR with HTBI primers came first, then second-round multiplex PCR. TCRdb called the multiplex PCR reads again in MiXCR, with one record for every CDR3 protein. Among over a million distinct CDR3 sequences listed, roughly two fifths were seen once. Pregnant or lactating patients and those with other autoimmune diseases or uncontrolled infections were excluded. Clinical symptoms and serum thyroxine were used for diagnosis; TRAb, thyroid ultrasound and orbital computed tomography were also relied on. V usage is TRBV24-1 and J usage is TRBJ2-3, with D perhaps TRBD1 (6 bases). The receptor was derived from an adult man with Graves' hyperthyroidism. The material sequenced was peripheral blood or thyroid tissue (not recorded which). The CDR3 protein is CATGDKAHGTQYF. DNA of the CDR3: TGTGCCACCGGGGACAAAGCACACGGTACGCAGTATTTT.